These T cell receptor beta chains were read from a single sample in a study of T cell changes during pregnancy in multiple sclerosis. Produced via immunoSEQ multiplex PCR; TCRdb's table is partial and in-frame only. This table has some 80,000 clones, about 89% appearing once. The sequencing here drew on peripheral blood, taken in the first trimester of pregnancy. These receptors originate from a female donor with multiple sclerosis, enrolled in a pregnancy study. Both conserved end residues are part of each CDR3. Size tells how often a clone was seen (once, few, many) or the class of an expanded clone, and some rows leave it out.

size	V	J	CDR3
-	TRBV6-5	TRBJ2-1	CASSSLTSHGDEQFF
-	TRBV27	TRBJ2-7	CASTLTGITVHEQYF
-	TRBV28	TRBJ1-2	CASSLGQDRIYGYTF
-	TRBV5-6	TRBJ2-7	CASRDLGGGLAYEQYF
-	TRBV9	TRBJ2-2	CASSAGTGGTGELFF
-	TRBV6-5	TRBJ2-1	CASSYSEREGGSNEFF
-	TRBV19	TRBJ2-7	CASSIALEVHEQYF
-	TRBV11-2	TRBJ2-7	CASSRGTGEGYEQYF
few	TRBV6-1	TRBJ1-6	CASSEEPLPYGSPLHF
once	TRBV18	TRBJ1-1	CASSLTGTEAFF
-	TRBV5-1	TRBJ2-2	CASSFHTSGRALITGELFF
once	TRBV6-1	TRBJ2-3	CASSDLTGGRSGGPADTQYF
-	TRBV4-1	TRBJ2-7	CASSQTLGQGGYEQYF
-	TRBV5-5	TRBJ2-1	CASSPYSFSYNEQFF
-	TRBV7-2	TRBJ1-2	CASSLEDKNYGYTF
-	TRBV13	TRBJ2-1	CASSLLSGGNNEQFF
-	TRBV19	TRBJ1-1	CASSMAGGAYTEAFF
-	TRBV7-8	TRBJ2-7	CASSLEGGGYEQYF
-	TRBV28	TRBJ1-5	CASSLPRVGDQPQHF
-	TRBV28	TRBJ2-1	CASSDLSGRGYNQQFF
-	TRBV15	TRBJ2-1	CATSRDSWTRVAYNEQFF
-	TRBV2	TRBJ1-6	CASSEVGRSSYNSPLHF
-	TRBV5-1	TRBJ2-1	CASSSSGVRGNEQFF
-	TRBV19	TRBJ1-3	CASSIGTDSGNTIYF
-	TRBV2	TRBJ1-4	CASSGDDTLNEKLFF
-	TRBV25-1	TRBJ1-6	CASREGASPLHF
-	TRBV4-1	TRBJ1-2	CASSQDKGAGAAYGYTF
-	TRBV7-9	TRBJ2-4	CASSSGQGFAKNIQYF
once	TRBV27	TRBJ2-7	CASSAGTGRYEQYF
-	TRBV12-2	TRBJ2-7	CASRLKAGAPYEQYF
-	TRBV10-3	TRBJ1-4	CAISDQTGSNEKLFF
-	TRBV7-2	TRBJ1-3	CASSLEGQGTGTIYF
few	TRBV28	TRBJ1-3	CASSFDIIGNTIYF
-	TRBV9	TRBJ2-3	CASSLRTSGYTDTQYF
few	TRBV2	TRBJ1-2	CASSERTGSGYTF
-	TRBV6-1	TRBJ1-6	CASSEQGWGGSPLHF
-	TRBV6-5	TRBJ2-3	CASSYGQGGADTQYF
-	TRBV6-5	TRBJ1-1	CASSYSGPMNTEAFF
-	TRBV5-1	TRBJ2-7	CASSLDSPYEQYF
-	TRBV20-1	TRBJ2-3	CSARYSDTQYF
-	TRBV28	TRBJ1-3	CASWAGPPGNTIYF
few	TRBV28	TRBJ1-6	CASSSGVWPLHF
-	TRBV7-3	TRBJ2-1	CASSLYPASRSSYNEQFF
-	TRBV27	TRBJ2-2	CASSSLAGAHTGELFF
-	TRBV6-4	TRBJ1-6	CASSVSGTGEWSYNSPLHF
-	TRBV2	TRBJ2-1	CASSDGAIDSSYNEQFF
-	TRBV7-8	TRBJ1-5	CASSGRQGGRFVGNQPQHF
-	TRBV7-9	TRBJ2-1	CASSTLAGGHEQFF